The 17 T cell receptor beta chains given below trace back to one sample, sequenced in a study of blood T cell repertoires in COVID-19. Clones were read by immunoSEQ multiplex PCR, and TCRdb kept only the in-frame ones, dropping some. The repertoire holds 200,000 to 250,000 clones, with roughly 87% as singletons. Sequences were obtained from PBMCs or T cells enriched from blood (not recorded which). The receptors stem from a young man who had recovered from COVID-19.

This clone was observed once. This chain connects TRBV3-1 (or the pseudogene TRBV3-2) to TRBJ2-1; D is possibly TRBD2 (5 bases). Germline V CDR1 and CDR2: LGHDT, YNNKEL (reference sequence). The CDR3 runs to 14 residues. The V end lost 1 base, the J end lost 8 bases, and 12 bases lay between the germline ends. The DNA of the CDR3 is TGTGCCAGCAGCCAAGTACCGGGGATAGATGAGCAGTTCTTC. Amino acids: CASSQVPGIDEQFF.

The V and J genes are TRBV7-3 and TRBJ2-3; weak D call: TRBD2 (5 bases). V lost 5 bases, J lost 2 bases, and 8 bases lay in between. The CDR3 is made up of 13 amino acids. The germline gives CDR1 SGHTA, CDR2 FQGTGA. The CDR3: CASSRGTTDTQYF. DNA of the CDR3: TGTGCCAGCAGCCGGGGTACCACAGATACGCAGTATTTT.

V gene TRBV11-2 combines with J gene TRBJ1-3; maybe TRBD1 (5 bases). The CDR3 length is 18 residues. V was cut by 0 bases and J by 5 bases, with 20 bases left in between. Germline V gene sequence: CDR1 SGHAT, CDR2 FQNNGV. CDR3 coding DNA: TGTGCCAGCAGCTTAGATATGCGCACAGGCGGTTGGAGAAACACCATATATTTT. This encodes CASSLDMRTGGWRNTIYF.

The chain links TRBV19 to TRBJ1-3, with unresolved D. Germline loops: CDR1 LNHDA, CDR2 SQIVND (reference sequence). Between the trimmed V and J ends, which lost 5 bases and 2 bases, there was a span of 16 bases. The CDR3 totals 16 residues. This chain's CDR3 is CASSRGSGQTGNTIYF. The CDR3 nucleotides are TGTGCCAGTAGTCGAGGGTCCGGCCAGACTGGAAACACCATATATTTT.

J is TRBJ2-7 and V is TRBV24-1; possibly TRBD2 for D (7 bases). CDR3 length: 15 residues. V lost 4 bases to trimming and J lost 3 bases, with 15 bases between them. Germline CDR1 KGHDR, CDR2 SFDVKD. CDR3 DNA: TGTGCCACCAGTGACCCCCGGGGGGCATACTACGAGCAGTACTTC. Its translation is CATSDPRGAYYEQYF.

This clone appeared once. This rearrangement joins TRBV28 to TRBJ2-2; 7 bases agree with TRBD1. CDR3 length: 13 residues. V dropped 8 bases and J dropped 1; count of bases not matched to a gene: 1. The germline CDR1 and CDR2 sequences are MDHEN and SYDVKM. The CDR3 here is CASRDRNTGELFF. The CDR3 nucleotides read TGTGCCAGCCGGGACAGGAACACCGGGGAGCTGTTTTTT.

V is TRBV28 and J is TRBJ2-6; D gene unclear. Trimming shortened V by 6 bases and J by 4 bases, and 7 bases separated the two germline ends. The CDR3 has 13 amino acids. Germline values: CDR1 MDHEN, CDR2 SYDVKM. CDR3 nucleotides: TGTGCCAGCAGGGGCCGGGGGGCCAACGTCCTGACTTTC. Amino acids: CASRGRGANVLTF.

This sequence joins TRBV27 and TRBJ2-2; 7 positions match TRBD1. The CDR3 sequence is 11 residues long. The V and J ends lost 6 bases and 8 bases, in that order; junction bases with no gene match: 0. Germline V gene lookup returns CDR1 MNHEY and CDR2 SMNVEV (reference sequence). The CDR3 region is CASSRGGELFF. The CDR3 DNA sequence: TGTGCCAGCAGCAGGGGGGGGGAGCTGTTTTTT.

The CDR3 region has the DNA TGCAGCGGGTGGCAGGTTGATGGCTACACCTTC. Protein sequence: CSGWQVDGYTF. The chain combines TRBV29-1 with TRBJ1-2; D not resolved. Trimming removed 7 bases at V and 6 bases at J, with 12 bases between. The CDR3 consists of 11 residues. In germline, CDR1 is SQVTM, CDR2 ANQGSEA.

This clone was observed once. The germline gene is not matched at one end of the junction; a read error may be the cause. CDR3 DNA sequence: TGCAGTGCTAGTCCACAGACGAACACTGAGGCTTTCTTT. This encodes CSASPQTNTEAFF. The chain employs TRBV20-1 and TRBJ1-1, with D hard to call. Germline V CDR1 and CDR2: DFQATT, SNEGSKA (reference sequence). The CDR3 consists of 13 residues.

This clone was seen only once. V usage is TRBV6-2 or TRBV6-3 and J usage is TRBJ2-5, with 7 bases fitting TRBD1. The germline CDR1 and CDR2 sequences are MNHEY and SVGEGT. CDR3 length equals 14 residues. Trimming removed 7 bases from V and 4 bases from J; junction bases left unmatched: 9. CDR3 in amino acids: CASTPGQVGETQYF. CDR3 DNA: TGTGCCAGCACCCCCGGACAGGTCGGAGAGACCCAGTACTTC.

The gene calls are TRBV19 and TRBJ1-2, with a tentative D call TRBD1 (6 bases). The CDR3 loop spans 16 amino acids. Germline V gives CDR1 LNHDA, CDR2 SQIVND (reference sequence). The V gene lost 7 bases and the J gene lost 6 bases, with 24 bases spanning the gap. CDR3 in DNA: TGTGCCAGTACCGAACATCATGTGGGGACAAATGATGGCTACACCTTC. It translates to CASTEHHVGTNDGYTF. Full variable domain (rest looked up from reference TRBV19 and TRBJ1-2): DGGITQSPKYLFRKEGQNVTLSCEQNLNHDAMYWYRQDPGQGLRLIYYSQIVNDFQKGDIAEGYSVSREKKESFPLTVTSAQKNPTAFYLCASTEHHVGTNDGYTFGSGTRLTVV.

The rearrangement joins TRBV6-2 or TRBV6-3 to TRBJ2-1; D may be TRBD2 (6 bases). Germline V gene lookup returns CDR1 MNHEY and CDR2 SVGEGT. The V gene lost 6 bases and the J gene lost 7 bases, with 16 bases spanning the gap. This CDR3 region has 14 residues. The CDR3 bases are TGTGCCAGCAGCGGCGGAGGGTCTTGGAATGAGCAGTTCTTC. Amino acid sequence: CASSGGGSWNEQFF.

This chain joins TRBV12-5 and TRBJ1-3; D is ambiguous. Germline assignment: CDR1 LGHNT and CDR2 FRNRAP. V lost 6 bases to trimming and J lost 0 bases, with 18 bases between them. The CDR3 contains 17 residues. CDR3 DNA: TGTGCTAGTGGGATGGTGGCCTCGCCAGTCTCTGGAAACACCATATATTTT. The encoded protein is CASGMVASPVSGNTIYF.

The J gene is TRBJ2-1, the V gene TRBV7-9; TRBD1 matches 9 bases. The CDR3 length is 15 residues. Germline CDR1 and CDR2: SEHNR and FQNEAQ (reference sequence). V was pared by 5 bases and J by 8 bases, with 10 bases of the junction left unmatched. The CDR3 coding sequence is TGTGCCAGCAGCGGTCTAGGGACAGGGATCGATGAGCAGTTCTTC. Translating it yields CASSGLGTGIDEQFF.

The rearrangement uses TRBV6-2 or TRBV6-3 and TRBJ1-6, with 8 bases that match TRBD1. Trimming at V came to 4 bases and at J to 2 bases, leaving 4 bases not matched to a gene. The V gene's germline CDR1 is MNHEY and CDR2 SVGEGT. The CDR3 has 16 residues. In nucleotides, the CDR3 is TGTGCCAGCAGTTCTGCGGACAGGGCCTATAATTCACCCCTCCACTTT. Translated, it gives CASSSADRAYNSPLHF.

The genes are TRBV29-1 and TRBJ2-3; D is uncertain. CDR1 and CDR2 from the germline V gene are SQVTM and ANQGSEA. The CDR3 totals 13 residues. Trimming stripped 5 bases from V and 2 bases from J, with 11 bases between. CDR3 region: CSVSVKPTDTQYF. The CDR3 DNA sequence: TGCAGCGTTTCGGTAAAGCCCACAGATACGCAGTATTTT.